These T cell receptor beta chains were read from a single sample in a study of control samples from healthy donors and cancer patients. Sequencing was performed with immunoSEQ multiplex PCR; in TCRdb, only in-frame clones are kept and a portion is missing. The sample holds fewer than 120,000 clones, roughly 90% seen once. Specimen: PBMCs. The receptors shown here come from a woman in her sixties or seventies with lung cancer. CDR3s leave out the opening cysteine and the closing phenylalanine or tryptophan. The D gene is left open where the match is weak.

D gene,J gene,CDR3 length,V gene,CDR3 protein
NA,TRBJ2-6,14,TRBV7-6,ASSALGSMATNVLT
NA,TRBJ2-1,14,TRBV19,ASSIGGVSSYNEQF
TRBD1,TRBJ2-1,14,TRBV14,ASSQAWGQGGSEQF
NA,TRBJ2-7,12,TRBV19,ASRKDRYPYEQY
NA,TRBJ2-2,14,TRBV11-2,ASSLQRSPYTGELF
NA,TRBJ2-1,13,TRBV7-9,ASSARDLIPLEQF
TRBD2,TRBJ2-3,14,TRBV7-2,ASSPRRLAGADTQY
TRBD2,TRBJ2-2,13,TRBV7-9,ASSPTRGDTGELF
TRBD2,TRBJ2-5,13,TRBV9,ASSVGPSGGGTQY
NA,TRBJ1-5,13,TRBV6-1,ASSEGASSYQPQH
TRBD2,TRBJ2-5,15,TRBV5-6,ASSWKTSGGQQETQY
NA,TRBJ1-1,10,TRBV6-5,ASSPGRTEAF
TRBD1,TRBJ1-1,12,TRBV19,ASSQTGHFTEAF
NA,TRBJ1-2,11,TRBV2,ASALRTFDGYT
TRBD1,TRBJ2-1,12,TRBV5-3,ARSMQGEYNEQF
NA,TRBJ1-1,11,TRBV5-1,ASSLQGSTEAF
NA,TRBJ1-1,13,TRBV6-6,ASSYSSGGLTEAF
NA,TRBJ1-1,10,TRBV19,ASSLRFGEAF
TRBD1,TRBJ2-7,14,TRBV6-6,ASSPEGAPGYYEQY
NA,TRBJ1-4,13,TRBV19,ASSIFSSTNEKLF
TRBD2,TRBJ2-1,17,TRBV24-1,ATELNGLAGVISYNEQF
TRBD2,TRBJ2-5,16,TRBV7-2,ASSLPLGLAGAFGTQY
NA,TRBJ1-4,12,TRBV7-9,ASTGGTANEKLF
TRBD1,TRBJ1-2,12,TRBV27,ASSSGQGFGGYT
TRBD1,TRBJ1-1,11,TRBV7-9,ASSQEQGTEAF